This TCR beta chain stems from a study of cytomegalovirus exposure and HLA in healthy donors. This CDR3 is 11 amino acids long. CDR1 is SEHNR and CDR2 is FQNEAQ in the germline V gene (reference sequence). J lost 2 bases, V lost 8 bases, and 0 bases had no gene match. Primers included in the PCR were 60 Vbeta and 13 Jbeta primers. The assay was immunoSEQ multiplex PCR, and TCRdb's table has in-frame clones only and misses some. The listing contains 85,000 to 110,000 clones. The rearrangement joins TRBV7-9 to TRBJ2-7; 7 bases line up with TRBD1. The clonotype originates from a man aged 35 to 55 in good health and CMV-seronegative. Sequencing was done on a sample of PBMCs. The CDR3 sequence: CASGTAYEQYF. The CDR3 region has the DNA TGTGCCAGCGGGACAGCCTACGAGCAGTACTTC.